Below, one T cell receptor beta chain is given with its context. The CDR3 covers 15 residues. Trimming pared 0 bases from V and 7 bases from J, leaving 11 bases between. The V gene's germline CDR1 is SGDLS and CDR2 YYNGEE. The record originates from a study of blood T cell repertoires in COVID-19. Looking at the study overall: Acute-phase and convalescent COVID-19 samples originated in the United States, Italy and Spain. T cells, B-cell-depleted T cells, or PBMCs provided the cDNA or gDNA that served as material.

Per the original methods: Amplification of reference gene primers provided the estimated nucleated cell counts. TCRdb's table, derived via immunoSEQ multiplex PCR, lists solely in-frame clones and lacks some. V, J and clone size reflect that table, while D and trimming were determined from the DNA. The table includes fewer than 250,000 clones, less than 85% detected once. The clonotype comes from a woman aged 45 to 65 with acute or convalescent COVID-19. What was sequenced was peripheral blood. The gene calls are TRBV9 and TRBJ1-6; D remains ambiguous. The CDR3 protein is CASSVDRGVNSPLHF. The DNA for the CDR3 is TGTGCCAGCAGCGTAGATCGGGGAGTCAATTCACCCCTCCACTTT.